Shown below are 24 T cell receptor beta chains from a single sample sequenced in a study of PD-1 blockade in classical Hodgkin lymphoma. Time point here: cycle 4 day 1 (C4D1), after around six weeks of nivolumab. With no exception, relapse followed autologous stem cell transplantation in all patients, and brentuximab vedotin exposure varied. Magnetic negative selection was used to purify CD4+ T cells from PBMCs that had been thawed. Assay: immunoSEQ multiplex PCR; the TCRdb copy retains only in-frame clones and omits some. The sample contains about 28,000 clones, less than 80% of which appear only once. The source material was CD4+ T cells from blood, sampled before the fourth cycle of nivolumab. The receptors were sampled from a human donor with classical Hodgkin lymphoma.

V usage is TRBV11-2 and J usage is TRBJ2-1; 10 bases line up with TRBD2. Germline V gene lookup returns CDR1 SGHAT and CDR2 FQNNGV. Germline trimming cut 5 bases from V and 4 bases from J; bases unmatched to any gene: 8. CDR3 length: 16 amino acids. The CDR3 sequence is CASSVRALAGYNEQFF. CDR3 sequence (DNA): TGTGCCAGCAGCGTGCGAGCACTAGCGGGGTACAATGAGCAGTTCTTC.

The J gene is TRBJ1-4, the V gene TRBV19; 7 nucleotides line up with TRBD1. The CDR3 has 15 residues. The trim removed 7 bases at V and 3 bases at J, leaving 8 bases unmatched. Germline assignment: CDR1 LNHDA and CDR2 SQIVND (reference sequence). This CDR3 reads CASKKRDRPNEKLFF. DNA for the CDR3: TGTGCCAGTAAGAAGAGGGACAGACCTAATGAAAAACTGTTTTTT.

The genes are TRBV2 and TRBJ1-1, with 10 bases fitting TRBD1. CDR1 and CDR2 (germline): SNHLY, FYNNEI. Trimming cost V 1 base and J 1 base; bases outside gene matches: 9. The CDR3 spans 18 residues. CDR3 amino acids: CASSEVGQGHNQNTEAFF. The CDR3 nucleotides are TGTGCCAGCAGTGAAGTGGGACAGGGGCATAACCAGAACACTGAAGCTTTCTTT.

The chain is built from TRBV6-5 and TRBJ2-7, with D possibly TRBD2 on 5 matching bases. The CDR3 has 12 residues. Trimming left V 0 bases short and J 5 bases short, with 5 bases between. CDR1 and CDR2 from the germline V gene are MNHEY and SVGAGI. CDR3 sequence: CASSYSGDEQYF. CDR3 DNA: TGTGCCAGCAGTTACTCCGGGGACGAGCAGTACTTC.

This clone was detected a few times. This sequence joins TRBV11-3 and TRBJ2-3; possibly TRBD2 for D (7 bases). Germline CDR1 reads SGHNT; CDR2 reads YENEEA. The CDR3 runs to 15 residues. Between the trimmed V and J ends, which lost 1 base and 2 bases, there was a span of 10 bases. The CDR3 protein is CASSLAGGDTDTQYF. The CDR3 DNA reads TGTGCCAGCAGCTTAGCGGGGGGCGACACAGATACGCAGTATTTT.

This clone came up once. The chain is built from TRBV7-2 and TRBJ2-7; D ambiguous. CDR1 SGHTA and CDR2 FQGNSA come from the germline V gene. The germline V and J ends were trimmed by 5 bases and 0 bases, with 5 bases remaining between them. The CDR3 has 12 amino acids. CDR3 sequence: CASSRSSYEQYF. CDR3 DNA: TGTGCCAGCAGCAGGAGCTCCTACGAGCAGTACTTC.

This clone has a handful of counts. For the CDR3, the DNA is TGTGCCAGCGGGGATGGCGGGAGGGGGATCTATGGCTACACCTTC. This gives the protein CASGDGGRGIYGYTF. The chain recombines TRBV2 with TRBJ1-2, with D tentatively TRBD1 (6 bases). With 8 bases removed from V and 4 bases from J, the gap between germline ends came to 20 bases. Germline V CDR1 and CDR2: SNHLY, FYNNEI. The CDR3 extends over 15 amino acids.

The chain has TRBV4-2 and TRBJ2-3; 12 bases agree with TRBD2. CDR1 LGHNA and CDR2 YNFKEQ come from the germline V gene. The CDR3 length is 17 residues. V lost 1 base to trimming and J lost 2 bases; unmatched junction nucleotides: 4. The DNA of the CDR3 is TGTGCCAGCAGCCAAGCGCTAGCGGGAGGGAACACAGATACGCAGTATTTT. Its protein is CASSQALAGGNTDTQYF.

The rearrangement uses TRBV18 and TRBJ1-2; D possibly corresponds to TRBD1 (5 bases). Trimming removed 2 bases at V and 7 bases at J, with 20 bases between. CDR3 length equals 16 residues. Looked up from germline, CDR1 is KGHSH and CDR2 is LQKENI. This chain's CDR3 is CASSPTLRPGNPGYTF. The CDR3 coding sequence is TGTGCCAGCTCACCAACCCTTCGGCCAGGGAATCCTGGCTACACCTTC.

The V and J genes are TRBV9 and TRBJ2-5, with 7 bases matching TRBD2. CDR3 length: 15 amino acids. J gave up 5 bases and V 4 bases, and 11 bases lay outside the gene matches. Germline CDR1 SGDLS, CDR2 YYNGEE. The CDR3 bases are TGTGCCAGCAGCCTTACGAGCGGGATCGGGGAGACCCAGTACTTC. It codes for CASSLTSGIGETQYF.

CDR3 region: CASSTQNTEAFF. The DNA of the CDR3 is TGTGCCAGCAGTACACAGAACACTGAAGCTTTCTTT. The chain carries TRBV6-6 and TRBJ1-1; D is unresolved. Germline V gene lookup returns CDR1 MNHNY and CDR2 SVGAGI (reference sequence). Trimming took 5 bases from V and 1 from J, leaving 5 bases between them. The length of the CDR3 is 12 residues.

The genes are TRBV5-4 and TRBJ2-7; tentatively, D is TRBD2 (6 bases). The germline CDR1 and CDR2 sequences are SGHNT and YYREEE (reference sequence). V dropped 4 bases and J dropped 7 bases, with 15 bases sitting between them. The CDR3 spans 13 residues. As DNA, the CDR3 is TGTGCCAGCAGCGCCTCTAGCGCTCGGGAGCAGTACTTC. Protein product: CASSASSAREQYF.

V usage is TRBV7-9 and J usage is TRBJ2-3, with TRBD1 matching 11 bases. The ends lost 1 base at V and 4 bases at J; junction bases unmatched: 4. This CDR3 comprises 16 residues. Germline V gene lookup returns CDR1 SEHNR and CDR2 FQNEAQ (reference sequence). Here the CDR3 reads CASSLEPGQGADTQYF. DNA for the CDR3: TGTGCCAGCAGCTTAGAGCCGGGACAGGGGGCAGATACGCAGTATTTT.

Here the CDR3 reads CASSYSWTGVTYEQYF. The CDR3, as DNA: TGTGCCAGCAGTTACTCGTGGACAGGGGTTACCTACGAGCAGTACTTC. The J gene is TRBJ2-7, the V gene TRBV6-5, with 9 bases fitting TRBD1. J lost 2 bases, V lost 0 bases, and 5 bases had no gene match. CDR3 size: 16 residues. In germline, CDR1 is MNHEY, CDR2 SVGAGI.

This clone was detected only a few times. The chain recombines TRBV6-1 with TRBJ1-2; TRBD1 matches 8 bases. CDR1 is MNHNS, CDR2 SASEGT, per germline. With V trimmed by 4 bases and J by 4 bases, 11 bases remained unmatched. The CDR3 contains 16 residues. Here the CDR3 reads CASSGTGSPFRYGYTF. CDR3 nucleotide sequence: TGTGCCAGCAGTGGGACAGGGAGTCCCTTTCGCTATGGCTACACCTTC.

The CDR3: CASSLVTGAGELFF. CDR3 nucleotide sequence: TGTGCCAGCAGCTTAGTTACGGGAGCCGGGGAGCTGTTTTTT. The chain uses TRBV7-6 and TRBJ2-2, with D perhaps TRBD2 (6 bases). CDR1 and CDR2 from the germline V gene are SGHVS and FNYEAQ. Trimming removed 1 base from V and 6 bases from J, with 9 bases in between. This CDR3 is 14 amino acids long.

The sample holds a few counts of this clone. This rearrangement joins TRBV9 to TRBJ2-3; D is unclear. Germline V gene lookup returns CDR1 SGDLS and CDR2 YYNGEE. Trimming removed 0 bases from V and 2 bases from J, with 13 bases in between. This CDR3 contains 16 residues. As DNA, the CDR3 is TGTGCCAGCAGCGTAGAATCCCTTCTGACCACAGATACGCAGTATTTT. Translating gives CASSVESLLTTDTQYF.

The CDR3 sequence is CASSIDQRYSYNEQFF. The CDR3 nucleotides are TGTGCCAGTAGTATAGACCAGAGATACTCCTACAATGAGCAGTTCTTC. J is TRBJ2-1 and V is TRBV19; D remains unclear. The ends were cut back, 0 bases at V and 0 bases at J, with 9 bases in the middle. The CDR3 totals 16 residues. In germline, CDR1 is LNHDA, CDR2 SQIVND (reference sequence).

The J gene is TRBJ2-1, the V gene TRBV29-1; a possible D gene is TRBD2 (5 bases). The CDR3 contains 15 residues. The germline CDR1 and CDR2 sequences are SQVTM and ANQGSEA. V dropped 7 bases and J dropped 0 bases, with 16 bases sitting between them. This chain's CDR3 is CSAVGLPRSYNEQFF. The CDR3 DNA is TGCAGCGCCGTTGGACTCCCCCGCTCCTACAATGAGCAGTTCTTC.

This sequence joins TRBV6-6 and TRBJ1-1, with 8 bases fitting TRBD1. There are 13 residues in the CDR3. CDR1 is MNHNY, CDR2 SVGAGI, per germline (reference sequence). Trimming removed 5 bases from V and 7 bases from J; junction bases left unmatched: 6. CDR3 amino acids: CASSHGQGGEAFF. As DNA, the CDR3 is TGTGCCAGCAGTCACGGACAGGGCGGTGAAGCTTTCTTT.

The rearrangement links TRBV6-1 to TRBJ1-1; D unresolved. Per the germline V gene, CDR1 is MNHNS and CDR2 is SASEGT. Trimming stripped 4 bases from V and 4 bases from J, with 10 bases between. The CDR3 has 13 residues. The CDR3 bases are TGTGCCAGCAGTGCCCCGGGCCCCACTGAAGCTTTCTTT. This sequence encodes CASSAPGPTEAFF.

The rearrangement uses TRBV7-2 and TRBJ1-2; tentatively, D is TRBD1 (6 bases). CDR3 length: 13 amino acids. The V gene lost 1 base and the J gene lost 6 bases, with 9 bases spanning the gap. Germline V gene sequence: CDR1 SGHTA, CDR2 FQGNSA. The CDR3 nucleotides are TGTGCCAGCAGCTTAGACTGGACAGATGGCTACACCTTC. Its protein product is CASSLDWTDGYTF. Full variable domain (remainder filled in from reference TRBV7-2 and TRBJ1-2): GAGVSQSPSNKVTEKGKDVELRCDPISGHTALYWYRQSLGQGLEFLIYFQGNSAPDKSGLPSDRFSAERTGGSVSTLTIQRTQQEDSAVYLCASSLDWTDGYTFGSGTRLTVV.

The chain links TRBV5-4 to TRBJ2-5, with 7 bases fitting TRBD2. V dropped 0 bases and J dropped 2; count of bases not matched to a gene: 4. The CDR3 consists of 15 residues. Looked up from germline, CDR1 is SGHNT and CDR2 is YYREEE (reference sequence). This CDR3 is CASSLGGSVQETQYF. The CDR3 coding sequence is TGTGCCAGCAGCTTGGGCGGGAGTGTACAAGAGACCCAGTACTTC.

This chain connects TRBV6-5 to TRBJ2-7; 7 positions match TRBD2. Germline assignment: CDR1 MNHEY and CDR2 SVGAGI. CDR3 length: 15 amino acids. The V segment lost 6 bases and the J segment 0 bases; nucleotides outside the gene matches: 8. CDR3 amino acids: CASRKARGSSYEQYF. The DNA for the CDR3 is TGTGCCAGCAGGAAGGCGCGGGGGAGCTCCTACGAGCAGTACTTC.